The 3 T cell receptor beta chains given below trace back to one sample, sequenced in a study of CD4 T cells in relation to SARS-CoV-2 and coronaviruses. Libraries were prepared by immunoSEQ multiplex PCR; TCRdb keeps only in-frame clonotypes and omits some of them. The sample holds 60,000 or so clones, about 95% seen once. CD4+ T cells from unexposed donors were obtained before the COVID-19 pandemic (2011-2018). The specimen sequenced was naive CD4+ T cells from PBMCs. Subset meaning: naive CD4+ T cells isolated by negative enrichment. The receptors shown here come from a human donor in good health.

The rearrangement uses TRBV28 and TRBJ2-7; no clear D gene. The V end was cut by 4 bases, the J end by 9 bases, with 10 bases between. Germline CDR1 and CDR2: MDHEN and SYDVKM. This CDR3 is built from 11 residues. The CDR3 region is CASSSMDGQYF. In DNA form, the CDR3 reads TGTGCCAGCAGTTCCATGGACGGGCAGTACTTC.

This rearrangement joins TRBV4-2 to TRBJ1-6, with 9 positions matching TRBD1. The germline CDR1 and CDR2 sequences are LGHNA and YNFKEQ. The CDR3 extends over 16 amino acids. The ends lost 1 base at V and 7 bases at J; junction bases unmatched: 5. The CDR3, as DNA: TGTGCCAGCAGCCAAGCTGGGGGACAGGGAAATTCACCCCTCCACTTT. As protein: CASSQAGGQGNSPLHF.

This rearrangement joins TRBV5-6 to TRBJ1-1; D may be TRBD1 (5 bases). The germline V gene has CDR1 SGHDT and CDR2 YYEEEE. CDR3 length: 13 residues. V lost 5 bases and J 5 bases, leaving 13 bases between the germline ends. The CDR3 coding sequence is TGTGCCAGCAGGGGGCTGGGAAAGACTGAAGCTTTCTTT. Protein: CASRGLGKTEAFF.